Sequencing of this TCR beta chain was carried out in a study of molecular identifiers for immune sequencing clone quantification. TCRdb ran MiXCR on the PCR reads and lists one entry per CDR3 protein. The table has about 300,000 distinct CDR3 sequences, about a fifth seen once. Only one count was recorded for this clonotype. A clone one base away is much larger, so this may be a read error. The germline CDR1 and CDR2 sequences are DFQATT and SNEGSKA (reference sequence). CDR3 length equals 14 residues. This sequence was found in a human donor in good health. Some libraries in this study had Jurkat cell RNA spiked in. The chain combines TRBV20-1 with TRBJ2-7; the D is unclear. The sequenced sample was naive CD8+ T cells from blood, with Jurkat cell RNA spiked in. Subset meaning: FACS-sorted CD8+CD4-CCR7+CD45RA+ naive T cells. CDR3 sequence: CSARDVSSSYGQYF. CDR3 bases: TGCAGTGCTAGAGACGTTAGCAGCTCCTACGGGCAGTACTTC.